These 14 T cell receptor beta chains share one sample of origin, sequenced in a study of cytomegalovirus exposure and HLA in healthy donors. PCR employed 60 Vbeta and 13 Jbeta primers. Using immunoSEQ multiplex PCR, the repertoire was profiled, and TCRdb retains in-frame clones only, with some absent. The top ten clones hold about 2.5% of a sample with tens of thousands of clones, 75% to 90% of them seen once. Sequencing was done on a sample of PBMCs. Receptors originate from a man aged 18 to 35 in good health and CMV-seronegative.

J is TRBJ2-7 and V is TRBV28; D is perhaps TRBD2 (7 bases). The ends were cut back, 6 bases at V and 6 bases at J, with 21 bases in the middle. The CDR3 loop spans 15 amino acids. From germline, CDR1 is MDHEN and CDR2 SYDVKM. DNA of the CDR3: TGTGCCAGCAGGGGAGGGGGGGCGCTTCTGGGCGAGCAGTACTTC. This gives the protein CASRGGGALLGEQYF.

V and J are TRBV28 and TRBJ2-5; 8 bases fit TRBD1. The V gene's germline CDR1 is MDHEN and CDR2 SYDVKM. This CDR3 is built from 15 residues. With 11 bases clipped from V and 5 bases from J, the junction kept 16 bases outside the gene matches. This CDR3 is CAPPSYRGFSETQYF. DNA of the CDR3: TGTGCCCCCCCGAGTTACAGGGGGTTTTCGGAGACCCAGTACTTC.

CDR3 in amino acids: CAWSDWTSGRASETQYF. As DNA, the CDR3 is TGTGCCTGGAGTGATTGGACTAGCGGGAGGGCGTCGGAGACCCAGTACTTC. The chain joins TRBV30 to TRBJ2-5; 15 positions match TRBD2. This CDR3 comprises 17 residues. CDR1 and CDR2 from the germline V gene are GTSNPN and SVGIG (reference sequence). V trimming: 1 base; J trimming: 5 bases; junction bases outside the gene matches: 8.

The chain recombines TRBV7-9 with TRBJ1-4, with D perhaps TRBD1 (6 bases). Germline V gene data show CDR1 as SEHNR and CDR2 as FQNEAQ (reference sequence). This CDR3 comprises 12 residues. The ends were cut back, 8 bases at V and 7 bases at J, with 11 bases in the middle. The DNA for the CDR3 is TGTGCCAGCGGCCGGGACACTGAAAAACTGTTTTTT. Translation gives CASGRDTEKLFF.

V and J are TRBV28 and TRBJ2-5; TRBD1 aligns across 8 bases. This CDR3 is 15 amino acids long. V lost 7 bases, J lost 5 bases, and 12 bases stayed unmatched. Germline CDR1 MDHEN, CDR2 SYDVKM. As DNA, the CDR3 is TGTGCCAGCAAGTCCTGGACAGGGCTCGTGGAGACCCAGTACTTC. It translates to CASKSWTGLVETQYF.

This clone was seen only once. The rearrangement joins TRBV7-9 to TRBJ2-3, with TRBD2 matching 12 bases. The V gene's germline CDR1 is SEHNR and CDR2 FQNEAQ (reference sequence). This CDR3 has 15 amino acids. The V gene end was trimmed by 4 bases and the J gene end by 2 bases; junction bases not matched to a gene: 1. This CDR3 is CASSWTSGDTDTQYF. The DNA for the CDR3 is TGTGCCAGCAGCTGGACTAGCGGGGACACAGATACGCAGTATTTT.

The rearrangement uses TRBV28 and TRBJ1-1; 11 positions match TRBD1. With 3 bases clipped from V and 11 bases from J, the junction kept 11 bases outside the gene matches. Germline CDR1 MDHEN, CDR2 SYDVKM. The CDR3 has 15 amino acids. Here the CDR3 DNA reads TGTGCCAGCAGTTTCCCGGGGACAGGGGGAAAGCGGGCTTTCTTT. Translated: CASSFPGTGGKRAFF.

This clone was found once. The V call is TRBV4-3, the J call TRBJ1-4; 11 nucleotides agree with TRBD1. Per germline, CDR1 LGHNA and CDR2 YSLEER. CDR3 length: 18 amino acids. J gave up 1 base and V 0 bases, and 4 bases lay outside the gene matches. The CDR3 reads CASSQEGTGGVTNEKLFF. For the CDR3, the DNA is TGCGCCAGCAGCCAAGAAGGGACAGGGGGTGTAACTAATGAAAAACTGTTTTTT.

The chain employs TRBV28 and TRBJ2-7; 7 positions agree with TRBD1. The CDR3 has 12 residues. The J segment lost 2 bases and the V segment lost 10 bases, leaving 5 bases of the junction unmatched. The germline gives CDR1 MDHEN, CDR2 SYDVKM. The CDR3 protein is CATNDRAYEQYF. Written as DNA, the CDR3 is TGTGCCACCAACGACAGGGCCTACGAGCAGTACTTC. The full variable domain, rest sourced from reference TRBV28 and TRBJ2-7, is DVKVTQSSRYLVKRTGEKVFLECVQDMDHENMFWYRQDPGLGLRLIYFSYDVKMKEKGDIPEGYSVSREKKERFSLILESASTNQTSMYLCATNDRAYEQYFGPGTRLTVT.

The J gene is TRBJ2-7, the V gene TRBV9; 8 bases match TRBD1. Germline V gene data show CDR1 as SGDLS and CDR2 as YYNGEE. The CDR3 spans 12 residues. Losses at the gene ends were 4 bases for V and 7 bases for J; bases not matched to a gene: 4. In DNA, the CDR3 is TGTGCCAGCAGCAGGACAGGGTTTGAGCAGTACTTC. Translation gives CASSRTGFEQYF.

The chain uses TRBV19 and TRBJ2-3, with 10 bases matching TRBD1. V was clipped by 3 bases and J by 4 bases; unmatched bases: 10. Germline V gene sequence: CDR1 LNHDA, CDR2 SQIVND (reference sequence). This CDR3 spans 17 amino acids. The CDR3 bases are TGTGCCAGTAGTATGGATTCCGGGACAGGGGAGGCAGATACGCAGTATTTT. This gives the protein CASSMDSGTGEADTQYF.

This chain links TRBV19 with TRBJ1-2, with 9 bases matching TRBD1. V trimming: 10 bases; J trimming: 4 bases; junction bases outside the gene matches: 7. The CDR3 length is 13 residues. CDR1 and CDR2 (germline): LNHDA, SQIVND (reference sequence). The CDR3 coding sequence is TGTGCCACCACCCGGACAGGGGTCTATGGCTACACCTTC. This codes for CATTRTGVYGYTF. The full variable domain, rest sourced from reference TRBV19 and TRBJ1-2, is DGGITQSPKYLFRKEGQNVTLSCEQNLNHDAMYWYRQDPGQGLRLIYYSQIVNDFQKGDIAEGYSVSREKKESFPLTVTSAQKNPTAFYLCATTRTGVYGYTFGSGTRLTVV.

The chain joins TRBV4-1 to TRBJ2-7; TRBD1 agrees at 7 bases. J lost 3 bases, V lost 1 base, and 9 bases had no gene match. Germline CDR1 reads MGHRA; CDR2 reads YSYEKL. This CDR3 region has 16 residues. CDR3 residues: CASSQVLDRALYEQYF. The CDR3 DNA sequence: TGCGCCAGCAGCCAAGTCCTCGACAGGGCTCTCTACGAGCAGTACTTC.

This rearrangement joins TRBV4-1 to TRBJ2-1; TRBD2 is a possible D gene (5 bases). The V gene's germline CDR1 is MGHRA and CDR2 YSYEKL. The CDR3 extends over 18 amino acids. The ends were cut back, 0 bases at V and 2 bases at J, with 17 bases in the middle. DNA for the CDR3: TGCGCCAGCAGCCAAGAACCCATACTAAGCGGACCCTACAATGAGCAGTTCTTC. Translated, it gives CASSQEPILSGPYNEQFF.